A single sample is the source of the 5 T cell receptor beta chains below, sequenced in a study of cytomegalovirus exposure and HLA in healthy donors. PCR used 60 Vbeta primers and 13 Jbeta primers. The assay was immunoSEQ multiplex PCR, and TCRdb's table has in-frame clones only and misses some. This table has some 150,000 clones, 77% appearing once. The material sequenced was PBMCs. Receptor source: a female donor in good health and CMV-seronegative.

The rearrangement links TRBV20-1 to TRBJ2-3; tentatively, D is TRBD1 (5 bases). The CDR3 contains 11 residues. Germline V gives CDR1 DFQATT, CDR2 SNEGSKA (reference sequence). Between the trimmed V and J ends, which lost 3 bases and 9 bases, there was a span of 10 bases. Here the CDR3 reads CSASSRATQYF. CDR3 nucleotides: TGCAGTGCTAGTAGCAGGGCGACGCAGTATTTT.

The chain uses TRBV2 and TRBJ1-4; TRBD1 aligns across 10 bases. Germline V gene lookup returns CDR1 SNHLY and CDR2 FYNNEI. The ends lost 8 bases at V and 6 bases at J; junction bases unmatched: 6. This CDR3 is built from 14 residues. CDR3 sequence reads: CASGDRGRDEKLFF. In nucleotides, the CDR3 is TGTGCCAGCGGAGACAGGGGGCGTGATGAAAAACTGTTTTTT.

The rearrangement joins TRBV5-1 to TRBJ2-1; TRBD1 matches at 7 bases. V was pared by 4 bases and J by 7 bases, with 11 bases of the junction left unmatched. The CDR3 contains 15 residues. CDR1 is SGHRS, CDR2 YFSETQ, per germline. The CDR3: CASSLSRQGVNEQFF. CDR3 nucleotide sequence: TGCGCCAGCAGCCTAAGCCGACAGGGTGTAAATGAGCAGTTCTTC.

This clone was seen a handful of times. The J gene is TRBJ1-6, the V gene TRBV19, with 10 positions matching TRBD1. Germline V gene data show CDR1 as LNHDA and CDR2 as SQIVND (reference sequence). The CDR3 totals 14 residues. V trimming: 5 bases; J trimming: 8 bases; junction bases outside the gene matches: 3. The CDR3 sequence: CASSSGQGYSPLHF. The CDR3, as DNA: TGTGCCAGTAGTTCGGGACAGGGGTATTCACCCCTCCACTTT. The full variable domain, completed using reference TRBV19 and TRBJ1-6, is DGGITQSPKYLFRKEGQNVTLSCEQNLNHDAMYWYRQDPGQGLRLIYYSQIVNDFQKGDIAEGYSVSREKKESFPLTVTSAQKNPTAFYLCASSSGQGYSPLHFGNGTRLTVT.

This chain links TRBV4-1 with TRBJ2-2; tentatively, D is TRBD1 (5 bases). The CDR3 is made up of 15 amino acids. The V and J ends lost 2 bases and 6 bases respectively, with 13 bases between them. Germline lookup yields CDR1 MGHRA and CDR2 YSYEKL. The chain's CDR3 is CASSQLGPPPGELFF. The CDR3, as DNA: TGCGCCAGCAGCCAATTGGGGCCTCCCCCCGGGGAGCTGTTTTTT.